What follows are 23 T cell receptor beta chains derived from one specimen sequenced in a study of human T cells and chemical hapten exposure (dated by TCRdb to about 2021). The library was produced with RACE. The instrument was a NextSeq 500. In-frame beta chains were kept once TCRdb had trimmed the public reads at Q25 with fastp and called clones with MiXCR. Rows with a matching CDR3 protein are joined into one entry that keeps the most common DNA and genes. The sample table contains about 260,000 distinct CDR3 sequences; only one count was recorded for more than 6.5% of them. 2% to 2.5% of the sample is held by the ten biggest clonotypes. This sample's time point label indicates: pre-sensitization, week 0. This sample's treatment or condition label indicates: therapeutic diphenylcyclopropenone sensitization with weekly scalp DPC. Sequenced here: whole blood, sampled in connection with sensitization to the hapten diphenylcyclopropenone (DPC). These receptors were obtained from a middle-aged woman with alopecia areata. Some clones in this sample may be carry-over from other donors' samples.

The chain uses TRBV10-3 and TRBJ2-2; 8 nucleotides agree with TRBD2. The CDR3 has 12 residues. Germline lookup yields CDR1 ENHRY and CDR2 SYGVKD. Unmatched junction bases numbered 5, after V lost 6 bases and J lost 11 bases. In DNA, the CDR3 is TGTGCCATCAGCCTAAGCGGGGGCGAGCTGTTTTTT. This translates into CAISLSGGELFF.

This clonotype showed up many times. The V gene is TRBV28, the J gene TRBJ1-2; tentatively, D is TRBD1 (5 bases). V lost 6 bases, J lost 4 bases, and 12 bases lay in between. The CDR3 runs 13 residues. Per germline, CDR1 MDHEN and CDR2 SYDVKM. The CDR3 DNA is TGTGCCAGCAGCTTACCAGGGAGCTATGGCTACACCTTC. It encodes CASSLPGSYGYTF.

The V and J genes are TRBV28 and TRBJ2-1; the match to TRBD2 covers 7 bases. The CDR3 loop spans 15 amino acids. Germline V CDR1 and CDR2: MDHEN, SYDVKM. V lost 4 bases to trimming and J lost 2 bases; unmatched junction nucleotides: 5. CDR3 in amino acids: CASSSSGLTYNEQFF. CDR3 DNA: TGTGCCAGCAGTTCTAGCGGATTAACCTACAATGAGCAGTTCTTC. The entire variable domain, with the rest obtained from reference TRBV28 and TRBJ2-1, is as follows: DVKVTQSSRYLVKRTGEKVFLECVQDMDHENMFWYRQDPGLGLRLIYFSYDVKMKEKGDIPEGYSVSREKKERFSLILESASTNQTSMYLCASSSSGLTYNEQFFGPGTRLTVL.

This clonotype was seen only a few times. The V gene is TRBV5-6, the J gene TRBJ2-7; 10 nucleotides match TRBD2. The CDR3 consists of 15 residues. Germline trimming cut 0 bases from V and 4 bases from J; bases unmatched to any gene: 4. The germline CDR1 and CDR2 sequences are SGHDT and YYEEEE. The CDR3 DNA reads TGTGCCAGCAGCTTGGTAACTAGCGGGAATTACGAGCAGTACTTC. Translating it yields CASSLVTSGNYEQYF.

The chain joins TRBV6-2 or TRBV6-3 to TRBJ2-7; 11 positions agree with TRBD2. The length of the CDR3 is 15 residues. The V gene's germline CDR1 is MNHEY and CDR2 SVGEGT. With 0 bases clipped from V and 7 bases from J, the junction kept 5 bases outside the gene matches. As DNA, the CDR3 is TGTGCCAGCAGTTACTCGGCGGGACTAGCGGATGAGCAGTACTTC. Residues: CASSYSAGLADEQYF.

Many counts were recorded for this clonotype. The chain combines TRBV6-2 or TRBV6-3 with TRBJ2-5; 8 positions agree with TRBD2. The length of the CDR3 is 15 residues. V shed 8 bases and J 6 bases; nucleotides not matched to a gene: 14. Germline assignment: CDR1 MNHEY and CDR2 SVGEGT. Here the CDR3 reads CASCPGLDFSKTQYF. Written as DNA, the CDR3 is TGTGCCAGCTGCCCGGGACTAGATTTCTCCAAGACCCAGTACTTC.

This clonotype came up many times. This chain uses TRBV5-1 with TRBJ1-1; maybe TRBD1 (6 bases). CDR1 is SGHRS and CDR2 is YFSETQ in the germline V gene. The CDR3 contains 15 residues. Between the trimmed V and J ends, which lost 7 bases and 3 bases, there was a span of 19 bases. CDR3 loop: CASVAEKGVDTEAFF. The CDR3 region has the DNA TGCGCCAGCGTAGCCGAGAAGGGGGTTGACACTGAAGCTTTCTTT. The complete variable domain, with remaining parts taken from reference TRBV5-1 and TRBJ1-1, reads KAGVTQTPRYLIKTRGQQVTLSCSPISGHRSVSWYQQTPGQGLQFLFEYFSETQRNKGNFPGRFSGRQFSNSRSEMNVSTLELGDSALYLCASVAEKGVDTEAFFGQGTRLTVV.

This clonotype came up many times. At one of its ends the junction is not consistent with the germline gene, which may arise from a read error. The CDR3 here is CASSYEGGTQYF. CDR3 in DNA: TGTGCTAGCAGCTACGAGGGAGGGACCCAGTACTTC. V is TRBV7-7 and J is TRBJ2-5; possible D gene TRBD2, 6 bases. Per germline, CDR1 SSHAT and CDR2 FNYEAQ (reference sequence). This CDR3 is built from 12 residues.

The table lists this clonotype with a few counts. The gene calls are TRBV2 and TRBJ2-7; 8 bases agree with TRBD1. The CDR3 is 13 amino acids. After removal of 6 bases from V and 5 bases from J, the junction contained 6 bases not matched to a gene. Germline V CDR1 and CDR2: SNHLY, FYNNEI. CDR3 protein: CASRGPGGDEQYF. In DNA form, the CDR3 reads TGTGCCAGCAGGGGGCCAGGGGGCGACGAGCAGTACTTC.

This clonotype was seen a few times. The chain has TRBV3-1 and TRBJ2-1; no firm D call. The CDR3 runs 14 residues. V lost 0 bases and J 9 bases, leaving 12 bases between the germline ends. CDR1 is LGHDT and CDR2 is YNNKEL in the germline V gene (reference sequence). This chain's CDR3 is CASSQDLASPEQFF. CDR3 nucleotide sequence: TGTGCCAGCAGCCAAGATTTGGCGTCCCCTGAGCAGTTCTTC.

This clonotype was seen a few times. The V gene is TRBV30, the J gene TRBJ2-2; perhaps TRBD1 as D (5 bases). Germline lookup yields CDR1 GTSNPN and CDR2 SVGIG (reference sequence). The CDR3 is 12 residues long. V was clipped by 1 base and J by 13 bases, with 13 bases between them. CDR3 coding DNA: TGTGCCTGGAGTGCGGACATCAGGGTGCTGTTTTTT. This encodes CAWSADIRVLFF.

This clonotype appeared many times. The chain links TRBV28 to TRBJ2-1, with D tentatively TRBD2 (6 bases). The germline V and J ends were trimmed by 3 bases and 0 bases, with 6 bases remaining between them. The CDR3 sequence is 14 residues long. Germline values: CDR1 MDHEN, CDR2 SYDVKM. The CDR3 bases are TGTGCCAGCAGTTTCGGGAGCTCCTACAATGAGCAGTTCTTC. This sequence encodes CASSFGSSYNEQFF. The entire variable domain, with the rest obtained from reference TRBV28 and TRBJ2-1, is as follows: DVKVTQSSRYLVKRTGEKVFLECVQDMDHENMFWYRQDPGLGLRLIYFSYDVKMKEKGDIPEGYSVSREKKERFSLILESASTNQTSMYLCASSFGSSYNEQFFGPGTRLTVL.

This clonotype occurred a few times. In DNA form, the CDR3 reads TGTGCCAGCAGCTTAGTTCTTGGGCGATACAATGAGCAGTTCTTC. This sequence encodes CASSLVLGRYNEQFF. This sequence joins TRBV7-6 and TRBJ2-1; D remains ambiguous. V was trimmed by 1 base and J by 4 bases, leaving 11 bases between them. Germline-derived CDR1 and CDR2 are SGHVS and FNYEAQ. CDR3 length: 15 residues.

This clonotype was detected a few times. The V and J genes are TRBV24-1 and TRBJ2-5; 7 nucleotides match TRBD1. The CDR3 loop spans 16 amino acids. Germline lookup yields CDR1 KGHDR and CDR2 SFDVKD. The J segment lost 2 bases and the V segment lost 0 bases, leaving 5 bases of the junction unmatched. The CDR3 reads CATSDLYRDRQETQYF. The DNA of the CDR3 is TGTGCCACCAGTGATTTGTACCGGGACAGACAAGAGACCCAGTACTTC.

This sequence joins TRBV20-1 and TRBJ1-1; D gene unclear. This CDR3 has 13 residues. V was cut by 3 bases and J by 0 bases, with 8 bases left in between. Germline assignment: CDR1 DFQATT and CDR2 SNEGSKA (reference sequence). CDR3 nucleotides: TGCAGTGCTAGGAGCAGCTTGAACACTGAAGCTTTCTTT. The encoded protein is CSARSSLNTEAFF.

This chain links TRBV10-3 with TRBJ2-3; 7 nucleotides line up with TRBD2. CDR1 and CDR2 (germline): ENHRY, SYGVKD. The length of the CDR3 is 14 residues. Unmatched junction bases numbered 8, after V lost 9 bases and J lost 2 bases. The CDR3 loop reads CAMRRGFDTDTQYF. The CDR3 nucleotides read TGTGCCATGCGGCGGGGGTTTGACACAGATACGCAGTATTTT.

This clonotype appeared a few times. This sequence joins TRBV10-3 and TRBJ2-5; 10 bases line up with TRBD2. Trimming took 9 bases from V and 5 from J; bases not matched to a gene: 6. Per germline, CDR1 ENHRY and CDR2 SYGVKD. The CDR3 length is 13 residues. The CDR3 nucleotides are TGTGCCATAACTAGCGGGATTTACGAGACCCAGTACTTC. It specifies CAITSGIYETQYF.

The V and J genes are TRBV9 and TRBJ2-1; 11 bases match TRBD2. With 0 bases clipped from V and 7 bases from J, the junction kept 6 bases outside the gene matches. CDR1 SGDLS and CDR2 YYNGEE come from the germline V gene. The CDR3 contains 16 residues. The DNA for the CDR3 is TGTGCCAGCAGCGTAGGTCGACTAGCGGGAACGAATGAGCAGTTCTTC. Residues: CASSVGRLAGTNEQFF.

This sequence joins TRBV12-3 or TRBV12-4 and TRBJ1-2; D remains unclear. Between the trimmed V and J ends, which lost 6 bases and 1 base, there was a span of 18 bases. This CDR3 is built from 16 residues. CDR3 loop: CASSPNTGGHNYGYTF. Written as DNA, the CDR3 is TGTGCCAGCAGCCCAAATACCGGAGGGCATAACTATGGCTACACCTTC.

As to this clonotype: A much larger clone differs from this one at a single base, so this may be a read error. This chain connects TRBV6-5 to TRBJ1-1; TRBD1 might be the D (5 bases). The CDR3 has 13 residues. Germline CDR1 MNHEY, CDR2 SVGAGI. Trimming left V 6 bases short and J 0 bases short, with 8 bases between. Written as DNA, the CDR3 is TGTGCCAGCAGAGAGACAGTGAACACTGAAGCTTTCTTT. Translation gives CASRETVNTEAFF.

In its sample, this clonotype was seen many times. The chain joins TRBV29-1 to TRBJ1-5; D not certain. V dropped 3 bases and J dropped 0 bases, with 6 bases sitting between them. This CDR3 region has 13 residues. Per germline, CDR1 SQVTM and CDR2 ANQGSEA. CDR3: CSVELGSNQPQHF. The CDR3 DNA reads TGCAGCGTTGAGTTGGGTAGCAATCAGCCCCAGCATTTT.

This clonotype has at least ten counts. The V gene is TRBV4-3, the J gene TRBJ2-7; the D gene is possibly TRBD2 (6 bases). The germline V gene has CDR1 LGHNA and CDR2 YSLEER. Trimming took off 3 bases at V and 5 bases at J, with 17 bases between the two ends. The CDR3 sequence is 15 residues long. The CDR3 region is CASSHRLGEFHEQYF. The DNA for the CDR3 is TGCGCCAGCAGCCATCGACTAGGGGAGTTCCACGAGCAGTACTTC.

This clonotype has ten or more counts. The J gene is TRBJ1-1, the V gene TRBV6-6; no reliable D call. In germline, CDR1 is MNHNY, CDR2 SVGAGI (reference sequence). Between the trimmed V and J ends, which lost 7 bases and 6 bases, there was a span of 9 bases. This CDR3 has 11 amino acids. The CDR3 spells CASTLLAEAFF. The CDR3 nucleotides read TGTGCCAGCACTCTTCTGGCTGAAGCTTTCTTT.